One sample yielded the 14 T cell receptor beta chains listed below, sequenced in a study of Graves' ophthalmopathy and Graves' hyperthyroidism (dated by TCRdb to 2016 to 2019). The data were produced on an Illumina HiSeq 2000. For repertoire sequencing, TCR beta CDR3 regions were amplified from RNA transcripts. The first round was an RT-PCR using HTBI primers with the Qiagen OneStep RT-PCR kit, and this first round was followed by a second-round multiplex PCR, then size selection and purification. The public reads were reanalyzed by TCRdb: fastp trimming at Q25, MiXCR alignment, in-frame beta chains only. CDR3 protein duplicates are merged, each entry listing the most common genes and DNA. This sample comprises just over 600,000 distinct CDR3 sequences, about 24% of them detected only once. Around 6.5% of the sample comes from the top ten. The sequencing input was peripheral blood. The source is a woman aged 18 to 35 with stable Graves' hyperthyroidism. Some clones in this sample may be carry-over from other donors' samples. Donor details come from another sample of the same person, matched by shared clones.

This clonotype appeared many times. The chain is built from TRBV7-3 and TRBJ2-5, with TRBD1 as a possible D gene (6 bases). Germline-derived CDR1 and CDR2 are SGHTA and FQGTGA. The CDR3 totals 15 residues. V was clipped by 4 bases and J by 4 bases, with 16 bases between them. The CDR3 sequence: CASSYRPTGRETQYF. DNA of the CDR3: TGTGCCAGCAGCTATAGACCGACAGGTAGAGAGACCCAGTACTTC.

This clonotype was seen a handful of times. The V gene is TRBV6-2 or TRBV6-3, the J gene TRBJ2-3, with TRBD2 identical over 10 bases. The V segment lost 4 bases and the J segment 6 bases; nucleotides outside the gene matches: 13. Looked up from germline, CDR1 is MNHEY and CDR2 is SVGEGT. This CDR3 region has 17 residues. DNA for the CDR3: TGTGCCAGCAGTTCCCATACTAGCGGGACGGCAGGCGATACGCAGTATTTT. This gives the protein CASSSHTSGTAGDTQYF.

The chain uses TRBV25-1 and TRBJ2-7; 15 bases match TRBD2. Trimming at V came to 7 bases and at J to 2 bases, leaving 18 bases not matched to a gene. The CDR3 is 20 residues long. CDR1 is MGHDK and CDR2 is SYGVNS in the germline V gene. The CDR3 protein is CASNINSGLAGGTIAYEQYF. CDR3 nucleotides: TGTGCCAGCAACATAAATTCGGGACTAGCGGGAGGAACTATCGCCTACGAGCAGTACTTC.

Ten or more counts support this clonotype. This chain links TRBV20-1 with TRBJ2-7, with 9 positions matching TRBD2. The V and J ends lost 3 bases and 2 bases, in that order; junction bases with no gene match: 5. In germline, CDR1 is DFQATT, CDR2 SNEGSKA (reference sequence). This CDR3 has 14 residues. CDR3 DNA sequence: TGCAGTGCTAGTCTAGCGGGGCTAACCTACGAGCAGTACTTC. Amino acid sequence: CSASLAGLTYEQYF.

The CDR3 is CASNPSGGGGELFF. CDR3 bases: TGTGCCAGCAACCCTAGCGGGGGTGGCGGGGAGCTGTTTTTT. The genes are TRBV6-1 and TRBJ2-2; 10 positions agree with TRBD2. This CDR3 spans 14 amino acids. V gave up 7 bases and J gave up 7 bases; unmatched junction bases: 6. Germline V gives CDR1 MNHNS, CDR2 SASEGT.

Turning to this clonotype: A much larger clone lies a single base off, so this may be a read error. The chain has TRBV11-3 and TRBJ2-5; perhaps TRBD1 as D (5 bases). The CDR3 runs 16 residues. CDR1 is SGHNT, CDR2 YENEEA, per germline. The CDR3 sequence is CASSSIRVMVQESQYF. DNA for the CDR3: TGTGCCAGCAGCTCCATCAGGGTAATGGTGCAAGAGAGCCAGTACTTC.

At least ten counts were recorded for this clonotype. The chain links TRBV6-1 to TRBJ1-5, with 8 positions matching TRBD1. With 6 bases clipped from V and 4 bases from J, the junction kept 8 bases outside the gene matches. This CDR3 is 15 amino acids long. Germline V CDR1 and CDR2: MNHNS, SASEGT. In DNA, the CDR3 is TGTGCCAGCAGCCACCGGGACAGGCAAAATCAGCCCCAGCATTTT. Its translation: CASSHRDRQNQPQHF.

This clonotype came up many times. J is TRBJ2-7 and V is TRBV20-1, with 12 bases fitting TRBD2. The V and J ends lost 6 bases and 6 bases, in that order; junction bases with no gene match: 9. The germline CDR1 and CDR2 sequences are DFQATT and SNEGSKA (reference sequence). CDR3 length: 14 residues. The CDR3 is CSAARLAGEVEQYF. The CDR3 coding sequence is TGCAGTGCAGCGAGACTAGCGGGAGAAGTCGAGCAGTACTTC.

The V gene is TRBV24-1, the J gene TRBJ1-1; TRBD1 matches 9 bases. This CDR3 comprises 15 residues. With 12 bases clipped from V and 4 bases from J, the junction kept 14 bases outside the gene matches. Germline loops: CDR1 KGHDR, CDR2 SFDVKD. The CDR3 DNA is TGTGCCCCCCAGTCCCGGGGACAGGGACCCACTGAAGCTTTCTTT. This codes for CAPQSRGQGPTEAFF.

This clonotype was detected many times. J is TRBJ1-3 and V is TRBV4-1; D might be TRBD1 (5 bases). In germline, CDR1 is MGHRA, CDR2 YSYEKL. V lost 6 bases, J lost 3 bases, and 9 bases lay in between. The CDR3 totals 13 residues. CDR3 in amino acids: CASRRGFGNTIYF. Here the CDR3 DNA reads TGCGCCAGCAGAAGGGGTTTTGGAAACACCATATATTTT.

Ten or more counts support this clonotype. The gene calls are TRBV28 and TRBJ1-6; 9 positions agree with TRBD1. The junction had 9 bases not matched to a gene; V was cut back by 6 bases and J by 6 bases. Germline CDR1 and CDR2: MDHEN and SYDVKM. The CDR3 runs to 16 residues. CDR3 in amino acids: CASRVTRDRVNSPLHF. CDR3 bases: TGTGCCAGCAGAGTTACCCGGGACAGGGTTAATTCACCCCTCCACTTT.

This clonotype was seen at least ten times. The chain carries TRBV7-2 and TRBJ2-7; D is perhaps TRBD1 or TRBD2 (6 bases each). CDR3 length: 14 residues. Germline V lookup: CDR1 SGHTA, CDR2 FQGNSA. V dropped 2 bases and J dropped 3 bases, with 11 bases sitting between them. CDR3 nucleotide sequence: TGTGCCAGCAGCTTATCGGGGGCTCTCTACGAGCAGTACTTC. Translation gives CASSLSGALYEQYF.

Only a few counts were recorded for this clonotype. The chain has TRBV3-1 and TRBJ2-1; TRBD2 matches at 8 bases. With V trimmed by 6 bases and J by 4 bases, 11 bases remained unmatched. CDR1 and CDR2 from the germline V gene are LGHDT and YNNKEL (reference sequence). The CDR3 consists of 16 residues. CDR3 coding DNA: TGTGCCAGCAGTCCCGGAGGTAGCGGGGCATACAATGAGCAGTTCTTC. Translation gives CASSPGGSGAYNEQFF.

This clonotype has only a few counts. The CDR3 spells CASNFKARNSPLHF. The CDR3 nucleotides read TGTGCCAGCAACTTTAAGGCTCGGAATTCACCCCTCCACTTT. The rearrangement joins TRBV5-6 to TRBJ1-6; D is unresolved. V was clipped by 6 bases and J by 7 bases, with 14 bases between them. The CDR3 sequence is 14 residues long. In germline, CDR1 is SGHDT, CDR2 YYEEEE.